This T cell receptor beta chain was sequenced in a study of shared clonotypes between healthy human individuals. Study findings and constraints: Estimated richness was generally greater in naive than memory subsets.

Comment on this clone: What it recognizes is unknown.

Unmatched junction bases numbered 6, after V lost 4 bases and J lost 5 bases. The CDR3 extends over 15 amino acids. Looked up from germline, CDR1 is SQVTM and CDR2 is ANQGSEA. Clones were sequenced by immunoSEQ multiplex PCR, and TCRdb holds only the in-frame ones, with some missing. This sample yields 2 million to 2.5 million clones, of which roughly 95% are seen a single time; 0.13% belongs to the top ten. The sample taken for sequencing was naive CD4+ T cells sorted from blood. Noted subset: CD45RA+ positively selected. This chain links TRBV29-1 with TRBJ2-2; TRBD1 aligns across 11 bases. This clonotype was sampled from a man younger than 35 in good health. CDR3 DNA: TGCAGCGTTGGTTCCGGGACAGGGGGTACCGGGGAGCTGTTTTTT. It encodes CSVGSGTGGTGELFF.